These T cell receptor beta chains were read from a single sample in a study of T cell changes during pregnancy in multiple sclerosis. This table comes from immunoSEQ multiplex PCR, and its TCRdb copy is limited to in-frame clones, with some not included. The sample includes about 73,000 clones, 92% of them seen just once. The specimen comprised peripheral blood, sampled in the third trimester of pregnancy. The source is a female donor in good health, enrolled as a control in a pregnancy study. CDR3s include the opening cysteine and the closing phenylalanine or tryptophan. D genes are given only for firm matches. The size field is filled for only some rows; it gives once, few, many or a size class.

J gene | D gene | clone size | V gene | CDR3 DNA | CDR3 protein
TRBJ2-7 | . | . | TRBV29-1 | TGCAGCGTTGGGGGGAAAGGGGGACCTACCTACGAGCAGTACTTC | CSVGGKGGPTYEQYF
TRBJ2-2 | TRBD2 | . | TRBV4-2 | TGTGCCAGCAGCTCCCATAGCGGGATCACCGGGGAGCTGTTTTTT | CASSSHSGITGELFF
TRBJ2-2 | . | once | TRBV11-3 | TGTGCCAGCAGCTTTTCAGGGACTCCCGGGGAGCTGTTTTTT | CASSFSGTPGELFF
TRBJ2-7 | TRBD1 | . | TRBV9 | TGTGCCAGCAGCGTAAGGGGGGGGACAGGGGTTGAGGAGCAGTACTTC | CASSVRGGTGVEEQYF
TRBJ2-7 | . | . | TRBV28 | TGTGCCAGCAGTTCCCCCCGGGGCTACGAGCAGTACTTC | CASSSPRGYEQYF
TRBJ1-2 | . | . | TRBV7-9 | TGTGCCAGCAGCCCCACGGGGGACTATGGCTACACCTTC | CASSPTGDYGYTF
TRBJ2-5 | . | . | TRBV19 | TGTGCCAGTAGTGCGGGGACTCCTCTAAGGGAGACCCAGTACTTC | CASSAGTPLRETQYF
TRBJ2-7 | TRBD1 | . | TRBV11-2 | TGTGCCAGCAGCTTTGAGTATGCGGGACAGGGGCGCGAGCAGTACTTC | CASSFEYAGQGREQYF
TRBJ2-1 | . | . | TRBV4-2 | TGTGCCAGCAGCCAAGAAGCGAACTCCTACAATGAGCAGTTCTTC | CASSQEANSYNEQFF
TRBJ2-7 | TRBD2 | . | TRBV6-1 | TGTGCCAGCAGTGAGGGCGGGAGCGGCTACGAGCAGTACTTC | CASSEGGSGYEQYF
TRBJ1-1 | . | . | TRBV7-2 | TGTGCCAGCAGCTTAGGACAGTCGGGAGCTTTCTTT | CASSLGQSGAFF
TRBJ1-2 | TRBD1 | . | TRBV7-9 | TGTGCCAGCAGCTCAACAGGGGCTAACTATGGCTACACCTTC | CASSSTGANYGYTF
TRBJ2-7 | TRBD1 | . | TRBV11-2 | TGTGCCAGCAGATCCATCCGGGACAGGGGTCACGAGCAGTACTTC | CASRSIRDRGHEQYF
TRBJ2-1 | TRBD2 | . | TRBV9 | TGTGCCAGCAGCGTTCAAGGACTAGCGGGAAACAATGAGCAGTTCTTC | CASSVQGLAGNNEQFF
TRBJ2-7 | TRBD1 | . | TRBV11-2 | TGTGCCAGCAGCTTCGGGACAGAGATCTCCTACGAGCAGTACTTC | CASSFGTEISYEQYF
TRBJ1-2 | . | . | TRBV5-5 | TGTGCCAGCAGCTTGCCGGGTGGCTATGGCTACACCTTC | CASSLPGGYGYTF
TRBJ1-1 | TRBD1 | once | TRBV2 | TGTGCCAGCAGCCTCCTTGGACAGGGGACCACTGAAGCTTTCTTT | CASSLLGQGTTEAFF
TRBJ2-3 | . | few | TRBV6-4 | TGTGCCAGCAGTGACTCGATTGGGGCGGCAGATACGCAGTATTTT | CASSDSIGAADTQYF
TRBJ2-2 | TRBD1 | once | TRBV5-1 | TGCGCCAGCAGCTTGGGGACAGGGGGATTCCTTTCGGGGGAGCTGTTTTTT | CASSLGTGGFLSGELFF
TRBJ2-5 | TRBD2 | . | TRBV10-3 | TGTGCCATCAGTGATCTAGCGGGGGGGCAGCTGGAGACCCAGTACTTC | CAISDLAGGQLETQYF
TRBJ2-1 | . | . | TRBV21-1 | TGTGCCAGCAGCAAAGAAGTCCAGGGGCCCTACAATGAGCAGTTCTTC | CASSKEVQGPYNEQFF
TRBJ1-5 | TRBD1 | . | TRBV19 | TGTGCCAGTAGTCGGACAGGGGAGTCTAGTCAGCCCCAGCATTTT | CASSRTGESSQPQHF
TRBJ1-1 | . | once | TRBV18 | TGTGCCAGCTCACCAAGACAGTCAGAGAACACTGAAGCTTTCTTT | CASSPRQSENTEAFF
TRBJ1-4 | . | . | TRBV11-2 | TGTGCCAGCAGCTTAGATCCTACAGGCCATAATGAAAAACTGTTTTTT | CASSLDPTGHNEKLFF
TRBJ1-4 | . | . | TRBV19 | TGTGCCAGTAGTATCTCGGTTGCAGGGGCACAAGAAAAACTGTTTTTT | CASSISVAGAQEKLFF
TRBJ1-4 | . | . | TRBV30 | TGTGCCTGGAGTCCCCTCCCCCAGTGGGCAGAAAAACTGTTTTTT | CAWSPLPQWAEKLFF
TRBJ2-7 | . | . | TRBV14 | TGTGCCAGCAGCCCTTCGCCGGGGATATCCTACGAGCAGTACTTC | CASSPSPGISYEQYF
TRBJ2-2 | TRBD1 | . | TRBV19 | TGTGCCAGTAGTAACCGGGACAGGGTCTACACCGGGGAGCTGTTTTTT | CASSNRDRVYTGELFF
TRBJ2-5 | . | . | TRBV4-1 | TGCGCCAGCAGCCAAGGGGGGGGGCCCTCGGAGACCCAGTACTTC | CASSQGGGPSETQYF
TRBJ2-5 | . | . | TRBV5-1 | TGCGCCAGCAGCGCTACCGGGGAAGAGACCCAGTACTTC | CASSATGEETQYF
TRBJ1-2 | . | . | TRBV5-1 | TGCGCCAGCCGAGGGTATGGCTACACCTTC | CASRGYGYTF
TRBJ2-7 | TRBD2 | . | TRBV7-9 | TGTGCCAGCAGCCGCCGGGACTACCAGGGATACGAGCAGTACTTC | CASSRRDYQGYEQYF
TRBJ2-1 | . | once | TRBV19 | TGTGCCAGTGCCGCGGGGGCCGAGCAGTTCTTC | CASAAGAEQFF
TRBJ2-7 | . | once | TRBV2 | TGTGCCAGCAGTGAGTATAATGAGCAGTACTTC | CASSEYNEQYF
TRBJ1-1 | TRBD1 | . | TRBV19 | TGTGCCAGTTGTGCGGGGACAGGGGGGGGCACTGAAGCTTTCTTT | CASCAGTGGGTEAFF
TRBJ1-2 | . | . | TRBV4-1 | TGCGCCAGCAGCCAAGATTTCAACGCAGACTATGGCTACACCTTC | CASSQDFNADYGYTF
TRBJ2-3 | . | . | TRBV7-9 | TGTGCCAGCAGCCCCTACCCCCTAGCGGAGGGGGGAGATACGCAGTATTTT | CASSPYPLAEGGDTQYF
TRBJ2-2 | TRBD1 | . | TRBV5-1 | TGCGCCAGCAGCCTGGACAGGGGGCGAGGCGGGGAGCTGTTTTTT | CASSLDRGRGGELFF
TRBJ2-1 | TRBD2 | once | TRBV7-2 | TGTGCCAGCAGCTCCCCGGGACTAGCGGGAGGGAATGAGCAGTTCTTC | CASSSPGLAGGNEQFF
TRBJ2-7 | TRBD2 | . | TRBV28 | TGTGCCAGCACCCGGGGGGGGGCCTACGAGCAGTACTTC | CASTRGGAYEQYF
TRBJ1-4 | . | once | TRBV11-2 | TGTGCCAGCAGCCCCCGCCCGAGGGAAAAACTGTTTTTT | CASSPRPREKLFF
TRBJ2-7 | . | . | TRBV5-4 | TGTGCCAGCAGCTTGGATCGCTCCTACGAGCAGTACTTC | CASSLDRSYEQYF
TRBJ2-1 | . | . | TRBV4-3 | TGCGCCAGCAGCCATTATGTCAGCAATGAGCAGTTCTTC | CASSHYVSNEQFF
TRBJ1-6 | TRBD1 | . | TRBV4-2 | TGTGCCAGCAGCCATGGGACAGGGGGTTCACCCCTCCACTTT | CASSHGTGGSPLHF
TRBJ1-2 | . | . | TRBV19 | TGTGCCAGTAGGAGTGGAGGCGGCTACACCTTC | CASRSGGGYTF
TRBJ2-1 | TRBD2 | . | TRBV5-4 | TGTGCCAGCAGCTCTAGCGGGATGCACTACAATGAGCAGTTCTTC | CASSSSGMHYNEQFF
TRBJ1-2 | . | . | TRBV7-2 | TGTGCCAGCAGTCGGGAGCCGAACTATGGCTACACCTTC | CASSREPNYGYTF
TRBJ2-1 | TRBD2 | . | TRBV6-5 | TGTGCCAGCAGTTACGGAGCGGGGGGGCGGGGTGAGCAGTTCTTC | CASSYGAGGRGEQFF
TRBJ2-2 | TRBD1 | . | TRBV19 | TGTGCCAGTAGTATTGGGCGACAGGGGGACACCGGGGAGCTGTTTTTT | CASSIGRQGDTGELFF
TRBJ2-1 | TRBD2 | . | TRBV11-2 | TGTGCCAGCAGCCGAACCCCGAAGCGGGGACCCTACAATGAGCAGTTCTTC | CASSRTPKRGPYNEQFF
TRBJ2-2 | TRBD2 | . | TRBV6-1 | TGTGCCAGCAGTGAACCTCCGGGGGGGAACACCGGGGAGCTGTTTTTT | CASSEPPGGNTGELFF
TRBJ1-3 | TRBD1 | . | TRBV9 | TGTGCCAGCAGCGTGGCAGGGGGTGGGGGGCTTTCTGGAAACACCATATATTTT | CASSVAGGGGLSGNTIYF
TRBJ2-3 | . | . | TRBV10-3 | TGTGCCATCAGCGAGGCGGGTGGTACAGATACGCAGTATTTT | CAISEAGGTDTQYF
TRBJ1-4 | TRBD1 | . | TRBV6-5 | TGTGCCAGCAGTTACGTAGGGACAGGGCGATATGAAAAACTGTTTTTT | CASSYVGTGRYEKLFF
TRBJ2-3 | TRBD2 | . | TRBV7-2 | TGTGCCAGCAGCTTTGGTCCAGCGGGGGGGGGAGATACGCAGTATTTT | CASSFGPAGGGDTQYF
TRBJ2-5 | . | . | TRBV29-1 | TGCAGCGCGGGAGCCCTCCAAGAGACCCAGTACTTC | CSAGALQETQYF
TRBJ1-2 | . | . | TRBV27 | TGTGCCAGCAGTTTTCAGCAGGGTGTTACTAACTATGGCTACACCTTC | CASSFQQGVTNYGYTF
TRBJ1-4 | . | . | TRBV28 | TGTGCCAGCAGTTTACCCCAGGGGCGCGATCTTGGAAATGAAAAACTGTTTTTT | CASSLPQGRDLGNEKLFF
TRBJ2-7 | TRBD1 | . | TRBV13 | TGTGCCAGCAGCTCCCGACAGGGTTCGAACGAGCAGTACTTC | CASSSRQGSNEQYF